The 2 T cell receptor beta chains presented below share a single source sample, sequenced in a study of Ad26.COV2.S vaccination and SARS-CoV-2 variants. Here immunoSEQ multiplex PCR was the method, and the copy in TCRdb shows in-frame clones only, minus some. The table has roughly 300,000 clones, roughly 90% seen once. Sample treatment: around 19 received Ad26.COV2.S at low or high dose, single or two shots; roughly five received placebo; per-sample allocation not given. The study sampled participants on day 63 after the first vaccine or placebo injection. The sequencing here drew on peripheral blood, taken in a trial of Ad26.COV2.S vaccine versus placebo. These receptors came from a person between 18 and 59 years old who received the Ad26.COV2.S COVID-19 vaccine or a placebo.

This clone was seen a handful of times. CDR3 sequence (DNA): TGTGCCAGCAGGCTTCCAGGGGGCACAGCTTTCTTT. Translated, it gives CASRLPGGTAFF. This chain connects TRBV12-3 or TRBV12-4 to TRBJ1-1; 8 nucleotides agree with TRBD1. Trimming cost V 6 bases and J 10 bases; bases outside gene matches: 7. The CDR3 sequence is 12 residues long.

J is TRBJ2-3 and V is TRBV5-1, with a tentative D call TRBD1 (5 bases). Trimming removed 4 bases at V and 0 bases at J, with 15 bases between. The CDR3 runs 16 residues. The germline gives CDR1 SGHRS, CDR2 YFSETQ. For the CDR3, the DNA is TGCGCCAGCAGCACCGGGTCTCAGGGTAGCACAGATACGCAGTATTTT. Protein product: CASSTGSQGSTDTQYF. Looking up the rest from reference TRBV5-1 and TRBJ2-3 gives the full variable domain: KAGVTQTPRYLIKTRGQQVTLSCSPISGHRSVSWYQQTPGQGLQFLFEYFSETQRNKGNFPGRFSGRQFSNSRSEMNVSTLELGDSALYLCASSTGSQGSTDTQYFGPGTRLTVL.